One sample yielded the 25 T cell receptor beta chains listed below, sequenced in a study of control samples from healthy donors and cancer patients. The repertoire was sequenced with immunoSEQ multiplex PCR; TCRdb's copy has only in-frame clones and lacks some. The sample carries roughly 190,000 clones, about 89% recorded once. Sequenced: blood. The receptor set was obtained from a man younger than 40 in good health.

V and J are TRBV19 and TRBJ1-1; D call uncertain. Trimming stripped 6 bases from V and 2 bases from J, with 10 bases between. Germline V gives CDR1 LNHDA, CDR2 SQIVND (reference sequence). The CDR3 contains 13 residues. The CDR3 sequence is CASRPDYNTEAFF. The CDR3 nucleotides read TGTGCCAGTAGACCAGATTATAACACTGAAGCTTTCTTT.

CDR3 in amino acids: CASSFNGYTEAFF. DNA for the CDR3: TGCGCCAGCAGCTTCAACGGGTACACTGAAGCTTTCTTT. The J gene is TRBJ1-1, the V gene TRBV5-1, with D unclear. Germline V gene data show CDR1 as SGHRS and CDR2 as YFSETQ. Trimming removed 2 bases from V and 3 bases from J, with 8 bases in between. The CDR3 is made up of 13 amino acids.

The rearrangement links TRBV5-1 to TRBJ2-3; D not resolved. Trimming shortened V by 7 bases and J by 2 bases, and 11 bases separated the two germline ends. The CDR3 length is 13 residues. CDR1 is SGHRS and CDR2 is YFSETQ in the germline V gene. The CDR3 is CASGGRNTDTQYF. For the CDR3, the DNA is TGCGCCAGCGGTGGCAGAAACACAGATACGCAGTATTTT.

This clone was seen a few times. CDR3 region: CASSQAMNTEAFF. The CDR3 DNA sequence: TGTGCCAGCAGCCAAGCTATGAACACTGAAGCTTTCTTT. The rearrangement uses TRBV3-1 (or the pseudogene TRBV3-2) and TRBJ1-1; unclear D gene. V was shortened by 1 base and J by 0 bases, with 3 bases between the two germline ends. This CDR3 is 13 amino acids long. In germline, CDR1 is LGHDT, CDR2 YNNKEL (reference sequence).

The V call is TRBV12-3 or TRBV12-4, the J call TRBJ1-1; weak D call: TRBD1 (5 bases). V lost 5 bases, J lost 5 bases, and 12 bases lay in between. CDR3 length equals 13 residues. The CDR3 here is CASSRQRGTEAFF. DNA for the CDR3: TGTGCCAGCAGTAGACAGAGGGGAACTGAAGCTTTCTTT.

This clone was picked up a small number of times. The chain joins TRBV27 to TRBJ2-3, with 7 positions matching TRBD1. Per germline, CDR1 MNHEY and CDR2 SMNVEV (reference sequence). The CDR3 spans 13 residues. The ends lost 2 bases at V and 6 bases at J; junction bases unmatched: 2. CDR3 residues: CASSLAGGDTQYF. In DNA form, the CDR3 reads TGTGCCAGCAGTTTAGCAGGGGGTGATACGCAGTATTTT.

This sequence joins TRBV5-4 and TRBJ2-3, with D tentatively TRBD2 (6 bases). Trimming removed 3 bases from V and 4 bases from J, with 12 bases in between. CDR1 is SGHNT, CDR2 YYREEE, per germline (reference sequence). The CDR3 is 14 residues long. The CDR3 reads CASSSGVPPDTQYF. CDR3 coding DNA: TGTGCCAGCAGCTCGGGGGTTCCTCCAGATACGCAGTATTTT. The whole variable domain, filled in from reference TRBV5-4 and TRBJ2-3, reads ETGVTQSPTHLIKTRGQQVTLRCSSQSGHNTVSWYQQALGQGPQFIFQYYREEENGRGNFPPRFSGLQFPNYSSELNVNALELDDSALYLCASSSGVPPDTQYFGPGTRLTVL.

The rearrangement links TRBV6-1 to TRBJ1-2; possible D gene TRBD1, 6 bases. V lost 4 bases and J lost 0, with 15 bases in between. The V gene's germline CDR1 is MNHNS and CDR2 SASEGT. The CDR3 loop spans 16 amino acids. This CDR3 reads CASSVRGQQANYGYTF. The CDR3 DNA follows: TGTGCCAGCAGTGTCAGGGGTCAACAAGCTAACTATGGCTACACCTTC.

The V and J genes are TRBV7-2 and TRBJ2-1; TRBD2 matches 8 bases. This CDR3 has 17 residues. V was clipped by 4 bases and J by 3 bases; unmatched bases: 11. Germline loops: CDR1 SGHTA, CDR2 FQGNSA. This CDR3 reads CASSSDTWLAGYNEQFF. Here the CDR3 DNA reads TGTGCCAGCAGCTCGGATACGTGGCTAGCGGGCTACAATGAGCAGTTCTTC.

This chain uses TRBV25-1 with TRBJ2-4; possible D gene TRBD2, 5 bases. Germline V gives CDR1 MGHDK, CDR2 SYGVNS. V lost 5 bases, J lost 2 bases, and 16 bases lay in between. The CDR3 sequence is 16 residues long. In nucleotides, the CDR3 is TGTGCCAGCAGTACGCTCACGGGCGGGCCCAAAAACATTCAGTACTTC. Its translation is CASSTLTGGPKNIQYF.

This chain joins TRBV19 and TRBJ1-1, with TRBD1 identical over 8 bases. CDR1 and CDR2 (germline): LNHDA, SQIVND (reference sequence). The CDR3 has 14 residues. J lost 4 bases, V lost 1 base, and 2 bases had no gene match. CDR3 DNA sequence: TGTGCCAGTAGTATAGGGACAGGGATCACTGAAGCTTTCTTT. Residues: CASSIGTGITEAFF.

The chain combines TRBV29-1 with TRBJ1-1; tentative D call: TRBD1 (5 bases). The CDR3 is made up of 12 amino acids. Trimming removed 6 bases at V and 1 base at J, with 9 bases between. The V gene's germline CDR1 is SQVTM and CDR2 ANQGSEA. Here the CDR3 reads CSVSRANTEAFF. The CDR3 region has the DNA TGCAGCGTGTCCAGGGCGAACACTGAAGCTTTCTTT.

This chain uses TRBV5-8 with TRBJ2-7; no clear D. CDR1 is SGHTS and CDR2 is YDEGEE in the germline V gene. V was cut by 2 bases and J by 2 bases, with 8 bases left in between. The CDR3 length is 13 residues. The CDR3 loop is CASSFPKPYEQYF. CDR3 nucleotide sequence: TGTGCCAGCAGCTTTCCCAAACCCTACGAGCAGTACTTC.

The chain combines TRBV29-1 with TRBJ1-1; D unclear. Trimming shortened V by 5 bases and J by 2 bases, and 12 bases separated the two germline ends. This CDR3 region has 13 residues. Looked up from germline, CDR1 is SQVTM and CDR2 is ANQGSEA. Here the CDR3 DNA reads TGCAGCGTTCGTGGGCAGGCAAACACTGAAGCTTTCTTT. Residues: CSVRGQANTEAFF.

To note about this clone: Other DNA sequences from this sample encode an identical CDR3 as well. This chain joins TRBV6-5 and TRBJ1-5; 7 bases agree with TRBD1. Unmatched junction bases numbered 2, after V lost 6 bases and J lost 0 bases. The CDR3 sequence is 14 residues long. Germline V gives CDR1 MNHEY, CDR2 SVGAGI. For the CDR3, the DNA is TGTGCCAGCAGCAGACAGGGTAGCAATCAGCCCCAGCATTTT. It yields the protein CASSRQGSNQPQHF.

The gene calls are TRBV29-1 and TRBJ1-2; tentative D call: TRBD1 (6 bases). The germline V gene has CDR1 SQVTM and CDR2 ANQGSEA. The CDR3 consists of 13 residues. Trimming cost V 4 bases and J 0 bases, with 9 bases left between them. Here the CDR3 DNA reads TGCAGCGTTGGGGGGCTTCCTAACTATGGCTACACCTTC. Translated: CSVGGLPNYGYTF.

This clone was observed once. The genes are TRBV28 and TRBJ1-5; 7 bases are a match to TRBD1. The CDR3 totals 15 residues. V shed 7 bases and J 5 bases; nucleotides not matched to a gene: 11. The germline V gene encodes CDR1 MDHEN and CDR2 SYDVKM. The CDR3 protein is CASNIGGLGDQPQHF. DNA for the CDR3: TGTGCCAGCAATATAGGGGGCCTCGGGGATCAGCCCCAGCATTTT.

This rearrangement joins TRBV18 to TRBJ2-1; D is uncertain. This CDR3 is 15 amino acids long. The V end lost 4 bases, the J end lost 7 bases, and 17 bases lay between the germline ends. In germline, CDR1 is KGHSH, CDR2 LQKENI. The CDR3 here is CASSQLGPPGNEQFF. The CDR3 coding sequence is TGTGCCAGCTCACAGTTGGGTCCCCCCGGGAATGAGCAGTTCTTC.

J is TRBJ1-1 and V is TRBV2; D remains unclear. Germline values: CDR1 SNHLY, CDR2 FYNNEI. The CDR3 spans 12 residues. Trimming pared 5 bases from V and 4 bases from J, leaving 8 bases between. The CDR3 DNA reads TGTGCCAGCAGTCCATTACGCACTGAAGCTTTCTTT. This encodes CASSPLRTEAFF.

The CDR3 reads CASSGTNTGELFF. The CDR3 nucleotides read TGTGCCAGCAGCGGGACTAACACCGGGGAGCTGTTTTTT. The rearrangement links TRBV12-3 or TRBV12-4 to TRBJ2-2, with D possibly being TRBD2 (6 bases). There are 13 residues in the CDR3. The V and J ends lost 6 bases and 2 bases respectively, with 7 bases between them.

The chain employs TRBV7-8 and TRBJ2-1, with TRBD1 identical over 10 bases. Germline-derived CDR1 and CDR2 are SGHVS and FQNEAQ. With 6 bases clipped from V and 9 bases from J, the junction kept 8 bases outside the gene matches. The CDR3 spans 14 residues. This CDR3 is CASRREGQGIEQFF. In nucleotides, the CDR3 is TGTGCCAGCAGAAGAGAGGGACAGGGGATTGAGCAGTTCTTC.

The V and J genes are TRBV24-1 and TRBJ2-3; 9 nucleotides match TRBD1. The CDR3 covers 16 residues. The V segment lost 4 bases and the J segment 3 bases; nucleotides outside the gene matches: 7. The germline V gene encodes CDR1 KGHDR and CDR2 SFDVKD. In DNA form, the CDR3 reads TGTGCCACCAGTGAAGCCACAGGGGGCAGGACAGATACGCAGTATTTT. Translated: CATSEATGGRTDTQYF.

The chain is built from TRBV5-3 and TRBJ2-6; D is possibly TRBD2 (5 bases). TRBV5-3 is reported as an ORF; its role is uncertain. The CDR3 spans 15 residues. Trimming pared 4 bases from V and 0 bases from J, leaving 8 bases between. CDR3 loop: CARSPGSSGANVLTF. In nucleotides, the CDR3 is TGTGCCAGAAGCCCGGGGAGCTCTGGGGCCAACGTCCTGACTTTC.

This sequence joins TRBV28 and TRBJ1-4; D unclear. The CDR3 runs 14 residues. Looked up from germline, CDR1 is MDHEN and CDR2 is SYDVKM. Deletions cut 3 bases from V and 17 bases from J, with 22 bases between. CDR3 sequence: CASSFRGSGPVLFF. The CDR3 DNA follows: TGTGCCAGCAGTTTCCGCGGGTCGGGCCCTGTGTTATTTTTT.

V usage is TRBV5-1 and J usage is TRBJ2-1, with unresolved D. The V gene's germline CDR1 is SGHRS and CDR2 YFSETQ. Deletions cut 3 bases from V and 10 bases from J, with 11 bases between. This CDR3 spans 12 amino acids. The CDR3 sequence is CASSWAGREQFF. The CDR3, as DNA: TGCGCCAGCAGCTGGGCTGGCAGGGAGCAGTTCTTC.